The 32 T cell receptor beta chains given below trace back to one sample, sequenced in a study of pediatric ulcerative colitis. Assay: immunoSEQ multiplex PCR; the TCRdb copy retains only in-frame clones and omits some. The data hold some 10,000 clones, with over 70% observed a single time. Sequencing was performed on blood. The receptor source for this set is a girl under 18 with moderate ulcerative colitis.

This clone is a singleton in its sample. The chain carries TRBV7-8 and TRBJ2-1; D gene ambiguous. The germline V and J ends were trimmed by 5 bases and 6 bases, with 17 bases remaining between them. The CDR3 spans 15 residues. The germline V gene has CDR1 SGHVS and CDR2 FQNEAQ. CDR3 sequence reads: CASSPTRPVLNEQFF. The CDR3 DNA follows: TGTGCCAGCAGCCCCACGAGACCCGTCCTCAATGAGCAGTTCTTC.

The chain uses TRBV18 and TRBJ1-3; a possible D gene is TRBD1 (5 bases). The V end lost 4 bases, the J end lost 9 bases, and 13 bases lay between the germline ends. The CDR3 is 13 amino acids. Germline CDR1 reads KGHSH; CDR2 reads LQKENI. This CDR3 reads CASSLPGSTTIYF. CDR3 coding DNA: TGTGCCAGCTCACTTCCAGGGTCTACCACCATATATTTT. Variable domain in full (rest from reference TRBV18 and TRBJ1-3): NAGVMQNPRHLVRRRGQEARLRCSPMKGHSHVYWYRQLPEEGLKFMVYLQKENIIDESGMPKERFSAEFPKEGPSILRIQQVVRGDSAAYFCASSLPGSTTIYFGEGSWLTVV.

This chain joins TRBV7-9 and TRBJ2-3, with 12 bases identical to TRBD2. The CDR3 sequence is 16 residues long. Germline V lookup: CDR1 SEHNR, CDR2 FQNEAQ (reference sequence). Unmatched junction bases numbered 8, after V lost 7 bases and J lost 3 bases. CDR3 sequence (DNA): TGTGCCAGCACAGGAAGACTAGCGGGAGCGACAGATACGCAGTATTTT. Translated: CASTGRLAGATDTQYF.

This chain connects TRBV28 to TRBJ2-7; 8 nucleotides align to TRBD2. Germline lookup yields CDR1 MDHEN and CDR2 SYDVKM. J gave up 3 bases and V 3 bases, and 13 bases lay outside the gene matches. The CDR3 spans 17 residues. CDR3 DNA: TGTGCCAGCAGTTTGCGGCAGGGGTTAAGCGGGAGCTACGAGCAGTACTTC. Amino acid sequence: CASSLRQGLSGSYEQYF.

The CDR3 bases are TGCGCCAGCAGCCGAAAGGGATTAAACACTGAAGCTTTCTTT. Residues: CASSRKGLNTEAFF. This sequence joins TRBV4-1 and TRBJ1-1; D is unclear. This CDR3 region has 14 residues. The germline V and J ends were trimmed by 4 bases and 2 bases, with 11 bases remaining between them. Germline values: CDR1 MGHRA, CDR2 YSYEKL.

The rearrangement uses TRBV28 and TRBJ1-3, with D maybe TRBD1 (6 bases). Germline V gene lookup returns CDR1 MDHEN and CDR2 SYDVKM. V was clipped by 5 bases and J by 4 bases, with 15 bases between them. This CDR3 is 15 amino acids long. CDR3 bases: TGTGCCAGCAGTGTTACCAGGGGTGGGGGAAACACCATATATTTT. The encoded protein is CASSVTRGGGNTIYF.

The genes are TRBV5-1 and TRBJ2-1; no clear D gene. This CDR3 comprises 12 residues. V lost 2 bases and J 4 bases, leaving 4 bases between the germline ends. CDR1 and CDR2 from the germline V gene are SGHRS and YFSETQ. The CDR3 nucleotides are TGCGCCAGCAGCTTCAATTACAATGAGCAGTTCTTC. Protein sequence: CASSFNYNEQFF. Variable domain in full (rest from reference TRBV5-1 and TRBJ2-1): KAGVTQTPRYLIKTRGQQVTLSCSPISGHRSVSWYQQTPGQGLQFLFEYFSETQRNKGNFPGRFSGRQFSNSRSEMNVSTLELGDSALYLCASSFNYNEQFFGPGTRLTVL.

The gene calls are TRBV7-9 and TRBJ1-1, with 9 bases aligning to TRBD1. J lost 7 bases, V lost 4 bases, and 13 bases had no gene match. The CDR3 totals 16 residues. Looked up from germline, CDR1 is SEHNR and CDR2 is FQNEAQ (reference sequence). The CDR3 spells CASSSPDRGAIIEAFF. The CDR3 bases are TGTGCCAGCAGCTCACCGGACAGGGGCGCTATTATTGAAGCTTTCTTT.

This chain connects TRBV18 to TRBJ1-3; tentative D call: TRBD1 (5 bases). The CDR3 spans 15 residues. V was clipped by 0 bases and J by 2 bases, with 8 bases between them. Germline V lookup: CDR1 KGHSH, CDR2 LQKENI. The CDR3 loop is CASSPPGRAGNTIYF. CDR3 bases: TGTGCCAGCTCACCACCGGGCAGGGCTGGAAACACCATATATTTT.

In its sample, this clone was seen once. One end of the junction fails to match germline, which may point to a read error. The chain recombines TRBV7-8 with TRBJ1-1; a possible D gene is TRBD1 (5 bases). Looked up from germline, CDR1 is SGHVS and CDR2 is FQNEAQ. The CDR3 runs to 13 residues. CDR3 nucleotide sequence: TGTGCCAGCAGCTCTGGGGCGCTTATGTCGCCTGTCTTT. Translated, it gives CASSSGALMSPVF.

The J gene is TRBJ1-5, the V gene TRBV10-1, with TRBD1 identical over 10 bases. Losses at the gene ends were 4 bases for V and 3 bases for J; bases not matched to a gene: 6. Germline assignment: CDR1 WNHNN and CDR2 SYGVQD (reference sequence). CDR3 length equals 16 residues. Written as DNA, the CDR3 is TGCGCCAGCAGTGTGGACAGGGGGTGGATCAATCAGCCCCAGCATTTT. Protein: CASSVDRGWINQPQHF.

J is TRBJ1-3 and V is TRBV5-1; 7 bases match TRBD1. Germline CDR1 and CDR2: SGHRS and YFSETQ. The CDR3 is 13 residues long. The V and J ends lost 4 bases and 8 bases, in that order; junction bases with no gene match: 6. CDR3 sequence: CASSLTGVDTIYF. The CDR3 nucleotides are TGCGCCAGCAGCCTAACAGGGGTGGACACCATATATTTT.

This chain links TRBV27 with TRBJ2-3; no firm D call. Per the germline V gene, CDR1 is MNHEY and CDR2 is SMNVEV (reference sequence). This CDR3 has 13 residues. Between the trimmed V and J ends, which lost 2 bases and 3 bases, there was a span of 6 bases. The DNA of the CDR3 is TGTGCCAGCAGTTTACGGTGGACAGATACGCAGTATTTT. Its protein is CASSLRWTDTQYF.

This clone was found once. CDR3 nucleotides: TGTGCCAGTAGTGGGGACGGAGGGGTTGCTACCTTC. Translation gives CASSGDGGVATF. V is TRBV19 and J is TRBJ1-2, with D possibly matching TRBD1 (5 bases). The CDR3 totals 12 residues. Germline CDR1 reads LNHDA; CDR2 reads SQIVND (reference sequence). Trimming cost V 5 bases and J 14 bases, with 18 bases left between them.

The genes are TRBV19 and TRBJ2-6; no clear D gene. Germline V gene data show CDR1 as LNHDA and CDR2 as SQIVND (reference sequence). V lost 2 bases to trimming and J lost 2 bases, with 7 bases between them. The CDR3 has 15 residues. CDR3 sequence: CASSISHAGANVLTF. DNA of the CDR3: TGTGCCAGTAGTATAAGCCACGCTGGGGCCAACGTCCTGACTTTC.

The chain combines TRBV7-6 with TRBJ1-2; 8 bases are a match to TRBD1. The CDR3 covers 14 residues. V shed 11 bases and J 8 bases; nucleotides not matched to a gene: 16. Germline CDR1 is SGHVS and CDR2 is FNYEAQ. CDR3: CAVPGAGGAGGYTF. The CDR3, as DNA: TGTGCCGTCCCCGGGGCAGGGGGCGCGGGAGGCTACACCTTC.

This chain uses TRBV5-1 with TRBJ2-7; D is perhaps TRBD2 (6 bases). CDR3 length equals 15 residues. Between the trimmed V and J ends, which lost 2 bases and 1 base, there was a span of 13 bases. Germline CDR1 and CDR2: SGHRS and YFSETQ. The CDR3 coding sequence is TGCGCCAGCAGCTTTCTCGGGGGTAATTCCTACGAGCAGTACTTC. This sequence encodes CASSFLGGNSYEQYF.

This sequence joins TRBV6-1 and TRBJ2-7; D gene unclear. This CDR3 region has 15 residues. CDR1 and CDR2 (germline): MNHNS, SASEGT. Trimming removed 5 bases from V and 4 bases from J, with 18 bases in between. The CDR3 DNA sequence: TGTGCCAGCAGTCCCCGGGCCCAGAACCCTTACGAGCAGTACTTC. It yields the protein CASSPRAQNPYEQYF.

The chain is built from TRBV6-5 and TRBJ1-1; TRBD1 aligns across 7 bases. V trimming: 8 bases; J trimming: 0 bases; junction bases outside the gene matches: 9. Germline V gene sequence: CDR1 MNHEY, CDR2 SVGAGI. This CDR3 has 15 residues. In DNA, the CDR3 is TGTGCCAGCGGCAGCGGGACAGTCATGAACACTGAAGCTTTCTTT. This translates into CASGSGTVMNTEAFF.

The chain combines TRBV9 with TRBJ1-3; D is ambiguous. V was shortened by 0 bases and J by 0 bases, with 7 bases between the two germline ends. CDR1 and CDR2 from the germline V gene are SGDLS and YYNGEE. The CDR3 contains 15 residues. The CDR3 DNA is TGTGCCAGCAGCGTAGACGGGATCTCTGGAAACACCATATATTTT. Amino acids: CASSVDGISGNTIYF.

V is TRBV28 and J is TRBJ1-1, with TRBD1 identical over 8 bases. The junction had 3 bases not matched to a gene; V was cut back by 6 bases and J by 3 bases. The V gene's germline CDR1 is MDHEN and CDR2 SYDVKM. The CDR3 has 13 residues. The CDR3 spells CASRTGGDTEAFF. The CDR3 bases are TGTGCCAGCAGAACAGGGGGGGACACTGAAGCTTTCTTT.

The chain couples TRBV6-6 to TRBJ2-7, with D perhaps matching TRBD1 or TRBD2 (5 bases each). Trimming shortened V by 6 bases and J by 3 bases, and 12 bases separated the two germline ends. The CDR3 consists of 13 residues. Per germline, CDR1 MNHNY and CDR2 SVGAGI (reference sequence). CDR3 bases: TGTGCCAGCAGAACGGGACGGTTCTACGAGCAGTACTTC. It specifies CASRTGRFYEQYF.

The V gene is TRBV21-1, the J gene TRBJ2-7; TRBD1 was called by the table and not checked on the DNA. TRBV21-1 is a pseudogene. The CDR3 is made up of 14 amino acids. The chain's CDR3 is CASSKGADPYEQYF. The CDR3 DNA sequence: TGTGCCAGCAGCAAAGGGGCAGATCCCTACGAGCAGTACTTC.

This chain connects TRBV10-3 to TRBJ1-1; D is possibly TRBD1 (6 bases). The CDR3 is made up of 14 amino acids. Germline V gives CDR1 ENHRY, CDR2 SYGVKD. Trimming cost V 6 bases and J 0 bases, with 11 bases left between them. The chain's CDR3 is CAIREDSLNTEAFF. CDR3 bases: TGTGCCATCAGAGAGGACAGCTTGAACACTGAAGCTTTCTTT.

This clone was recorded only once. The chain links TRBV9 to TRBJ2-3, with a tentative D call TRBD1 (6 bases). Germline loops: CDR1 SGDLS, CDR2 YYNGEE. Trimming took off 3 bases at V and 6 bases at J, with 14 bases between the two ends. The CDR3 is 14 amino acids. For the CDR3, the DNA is TGTGCCAGCAGCGATCGGGACACCCGGGATACGCAGTATTTT. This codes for CASSDRDTRDTQYF. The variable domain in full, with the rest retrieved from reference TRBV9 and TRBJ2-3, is DSGVTQTPKHLITATGQRVTLRCSPRSGDLSVYWYQQSLDQGLQFLIQYYNGEERAKGNILERFSAQQFPDLHSELNLSSLELGDSALYFCASSDRDTRDTQYFGPGTRLTVL.

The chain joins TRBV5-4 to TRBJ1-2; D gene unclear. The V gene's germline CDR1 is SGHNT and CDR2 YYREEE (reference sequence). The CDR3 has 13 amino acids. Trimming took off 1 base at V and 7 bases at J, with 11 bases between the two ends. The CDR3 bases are TGTGCCAGCAGCTTGTGGTTGCATACTGGCTACACCTTC. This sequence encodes CASSLWLHTGYTF.

The CDR3 DNA follows: TGTGCCAGCAGCCCCCCAGGGGTAGCTCTCAATGAGCAGTTCTTC. Protein product: CASSPPGVALNEQFF. The V call is TRBV11-2, the J call TRBJ2-1, with a tentative D call TRBD1 (6 bases). V shed 5 bases and J shed 6 bases, with 17 bases lying between them. The CDR3 length is 15 residues. Germline V gene lookup returns CDR1 SGHAT and CDR2 FQNNGV.

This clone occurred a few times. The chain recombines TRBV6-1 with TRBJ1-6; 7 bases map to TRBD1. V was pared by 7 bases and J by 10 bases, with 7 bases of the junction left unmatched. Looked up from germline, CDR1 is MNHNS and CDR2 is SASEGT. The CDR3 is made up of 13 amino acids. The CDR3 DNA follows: TGTGCCAGCAACAGGGGAGCGCGGTCACCCCTCCACTTT. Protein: CASNRGARSPLHF.

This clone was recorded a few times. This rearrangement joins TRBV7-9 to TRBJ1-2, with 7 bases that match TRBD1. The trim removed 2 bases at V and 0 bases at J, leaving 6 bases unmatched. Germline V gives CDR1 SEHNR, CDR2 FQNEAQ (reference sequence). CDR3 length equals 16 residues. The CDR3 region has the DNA TGTGCCAGCAGCTTAAAAGACAGGGAGGCTAACTATGGCTACACCTTC. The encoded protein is CASSLKDREANYGYTF.

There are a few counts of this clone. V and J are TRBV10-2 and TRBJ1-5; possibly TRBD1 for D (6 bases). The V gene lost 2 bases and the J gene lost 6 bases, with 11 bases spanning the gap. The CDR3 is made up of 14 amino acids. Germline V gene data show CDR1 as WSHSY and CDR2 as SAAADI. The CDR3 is CASSEMGAVQPQHF. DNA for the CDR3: TGCGCCAGCAGTGAGATGGGGGCTGTTCAGCCCCAGCATTTT.

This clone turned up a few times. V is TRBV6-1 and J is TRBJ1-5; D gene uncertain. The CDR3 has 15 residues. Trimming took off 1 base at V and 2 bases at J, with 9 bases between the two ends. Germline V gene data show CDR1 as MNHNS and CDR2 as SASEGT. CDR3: CASSEGSGGNQPQHF. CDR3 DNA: TGTGCCAGCAGTGAAGGGTCAGGCGGCAATCAGCCCCAGCATTTT.

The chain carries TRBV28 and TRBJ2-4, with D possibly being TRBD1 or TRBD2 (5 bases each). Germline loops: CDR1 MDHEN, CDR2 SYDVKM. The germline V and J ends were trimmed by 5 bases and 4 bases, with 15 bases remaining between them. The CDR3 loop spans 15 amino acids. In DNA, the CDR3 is TGTGCCAGCAGTCCCGGGACCTACAAAAAAAACATTCAGTACTTC. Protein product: CASSPGTYKKNIQYF.